This T cell receptor (beta chain) was recorded in a study of CD39 and CD103 CD8 tumor-infiltrating T cells. Study-wide points: DN TIL clonotypes largely overlapped peripheral memory CD8 repertoires, unlike DP.

Assay: immunoSEQ multiplex PCR; the TCRdb copy retains only in-frame clones and omits some. The sample yields 6,000 to 7,500 clones, 50% to 80% seen once. To note about this clone: Its target is not known.

The V gene lost 4 bases and the J gene lost 0 bases, with 10 bases spanning the gap. CDR1 and CDR2 (germline): SGDLS, YYNGEE. The CDR3 is made up of 15 amino acids. This receptor was identified in a human donor with head and neck squamous cell carcinoma. The sequenced sample consisted of CD8+ T cells sorted from blood. Indicated subset: total memory CD8 T cells (CD45RA-CCR7+/-) from blood or uninvolved lymph node. The J gene is TRBJ2-2, the V gene TRBV9; possible D gene TRBD1, 5 bases. The DNA of the CDR3 is TGTGCCAGCAGCATTACAGGAACGAACACCGGGGAGCTGTTTTTT. It specifies CASSITGTNTGELFF.